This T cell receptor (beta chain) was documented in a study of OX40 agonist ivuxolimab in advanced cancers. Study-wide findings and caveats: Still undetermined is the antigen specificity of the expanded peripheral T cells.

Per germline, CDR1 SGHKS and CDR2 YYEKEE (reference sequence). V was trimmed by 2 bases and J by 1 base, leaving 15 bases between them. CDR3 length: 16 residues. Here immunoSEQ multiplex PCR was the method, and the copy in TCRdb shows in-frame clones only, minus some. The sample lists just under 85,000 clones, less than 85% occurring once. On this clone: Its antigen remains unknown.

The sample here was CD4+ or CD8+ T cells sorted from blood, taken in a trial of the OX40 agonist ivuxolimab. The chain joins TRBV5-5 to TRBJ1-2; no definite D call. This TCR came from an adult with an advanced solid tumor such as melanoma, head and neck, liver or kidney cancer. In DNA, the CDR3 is TGTGCCAGCAGCTTTTGGGCAGTTTGGGGTAACTATGGCTACACCTTC. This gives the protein CASSFWAVWGNYGYTF.